The sequence of this T cell receptor beta chain was determined in a study of regulatory T cells in long-lasting Graves disease. At the level of the study: A definition of persistent Graves' disease required over 5 years of antithyroid drugs plus positive TSH receptor antibodies.

Whole-study findings and limits: There were preferences for TRBV28, TRBJ1-2 and TRBJ2-5 in persistent disease.

Time point denoted: persistent/refractory GD, antithyroid drugs over 5 years with positive TRAb. PBMC RNA served as the TCR library source. In Xi'an, China, an endocrinology department was the source of patients. Germline-derived CDR1 and CDR2 are SGHNT and YENEEA. This CDR3 spans 17 amino acids. Trimming cost V 5 bases and J 2 bases, with 19 bases left between them. The authors built TCR beta libraries using iRepertoire HTBI primers and Arm-PCR of CDR3 regions. TCRdb re-analysed the multiplex PCR reads in MiXCR, keeping a single row per CDR3 protein. The sample gives around 400,000 distinct CDR3 sequences, 21% of which show up once; around 15% is in the top ten. To note about this clonotype: What it binds is not known. It may be a read error: a sequence one base away is much more abundant.

The origin of this receptor is a female donor with Graves disease. The chain links TRBV11-3 to TRBJ1-5, with D uncertain. The specimen was peripheral blood mononuclear cells (PBMCs), collected when the disease was refractory, from a patient treated with antithyroid drugs. CDR3 region: CASSKDPDGSGNQPQHF. DNA for the CDR3: TGTGCCAGCAGCAAAGACCCCGACGGAAGTGGCAATCAGCCCCAGCATTTT.